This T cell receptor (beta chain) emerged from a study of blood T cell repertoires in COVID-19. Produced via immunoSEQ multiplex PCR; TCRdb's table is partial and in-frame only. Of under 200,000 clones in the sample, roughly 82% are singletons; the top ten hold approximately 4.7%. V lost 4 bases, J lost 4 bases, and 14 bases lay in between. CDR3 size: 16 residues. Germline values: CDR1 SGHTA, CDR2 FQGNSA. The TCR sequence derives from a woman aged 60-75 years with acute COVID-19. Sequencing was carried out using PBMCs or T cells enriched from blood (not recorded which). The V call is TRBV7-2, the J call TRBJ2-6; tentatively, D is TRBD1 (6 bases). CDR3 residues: CASSSQGPLGANVLTF. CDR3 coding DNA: TGTGCCAGCAGCTCCCAGGGGCCTCTAGGGGCCAACGTCCTGACTTTC.